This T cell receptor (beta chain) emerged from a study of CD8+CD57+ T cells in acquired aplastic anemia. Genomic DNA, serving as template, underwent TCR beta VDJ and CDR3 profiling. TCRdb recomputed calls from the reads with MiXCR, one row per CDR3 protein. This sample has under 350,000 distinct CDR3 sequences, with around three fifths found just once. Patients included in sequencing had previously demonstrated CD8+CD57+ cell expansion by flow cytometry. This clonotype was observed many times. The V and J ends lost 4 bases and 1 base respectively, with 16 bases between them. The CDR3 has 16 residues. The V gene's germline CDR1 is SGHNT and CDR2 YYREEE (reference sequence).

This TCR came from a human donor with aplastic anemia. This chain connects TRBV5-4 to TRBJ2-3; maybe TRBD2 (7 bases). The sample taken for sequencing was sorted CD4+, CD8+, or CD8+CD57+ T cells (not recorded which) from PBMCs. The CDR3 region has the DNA TGTGCCAGCAGCCGGGAATCGGGGGGCCGCACAGATACGCAGTATTTT. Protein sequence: CASSRESGGRTDTQYF.